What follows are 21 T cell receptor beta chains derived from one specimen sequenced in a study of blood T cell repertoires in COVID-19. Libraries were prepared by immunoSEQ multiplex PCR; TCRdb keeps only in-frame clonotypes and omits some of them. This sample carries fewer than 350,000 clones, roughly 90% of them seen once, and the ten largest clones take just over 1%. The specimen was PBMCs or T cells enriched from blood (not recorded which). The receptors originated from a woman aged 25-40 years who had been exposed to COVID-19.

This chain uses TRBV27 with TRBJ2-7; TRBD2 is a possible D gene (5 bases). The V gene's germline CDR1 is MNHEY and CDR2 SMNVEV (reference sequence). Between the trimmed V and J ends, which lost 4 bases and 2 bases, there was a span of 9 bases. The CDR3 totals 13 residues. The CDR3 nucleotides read TGTGCCAGCAGTTGGGGAGAGACCTACGAGCAGTACTTC. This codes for CASSWGETYEQYF.

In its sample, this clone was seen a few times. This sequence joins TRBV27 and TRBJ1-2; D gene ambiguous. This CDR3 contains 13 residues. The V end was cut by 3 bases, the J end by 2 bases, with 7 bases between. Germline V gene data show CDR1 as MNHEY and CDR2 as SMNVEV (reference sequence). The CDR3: CASSFGGNYGYTF. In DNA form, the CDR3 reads TGTGCCAGCAGTTTCGGCGGAAACTATGGCTACACCTTC.

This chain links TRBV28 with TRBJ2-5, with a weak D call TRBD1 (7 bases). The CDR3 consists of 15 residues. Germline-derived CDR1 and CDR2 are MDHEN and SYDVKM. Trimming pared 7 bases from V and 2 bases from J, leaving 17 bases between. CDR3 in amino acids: CASKGAGTAQETQYF. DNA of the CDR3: TGTGCCAGCAAGGGGGCCGGGACTGCGCAAGAGACCCAGTACTTC.

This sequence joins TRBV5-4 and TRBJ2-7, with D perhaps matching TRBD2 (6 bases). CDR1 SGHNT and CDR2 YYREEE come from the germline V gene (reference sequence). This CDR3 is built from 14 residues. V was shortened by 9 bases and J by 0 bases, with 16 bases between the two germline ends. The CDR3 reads CANSLAPSSYEQYF. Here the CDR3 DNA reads TGTGCCAATTCCCTAGCGCCGAGCTCCTACGAGCAGTACTTC.

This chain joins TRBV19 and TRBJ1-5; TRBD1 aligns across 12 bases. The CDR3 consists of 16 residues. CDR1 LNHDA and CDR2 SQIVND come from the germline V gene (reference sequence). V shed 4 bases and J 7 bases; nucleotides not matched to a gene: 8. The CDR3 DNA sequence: TGTGCCAGTAGTAAAAGGGACAGGGGGCTAGGGCAGCCCCAGCATTTT. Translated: CASSKRDRGLGQPQHF. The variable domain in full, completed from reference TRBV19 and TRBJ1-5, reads DGGITQSPKYLFRKEGQNVTLSCEQNLNHDAMYWYRQDPGQGLRLIYYSQIVNDFQKGDIAEGYSVSREKKESFPLTVTSAQKNPTAFYLCASSKRDRGLGQPQHFGDGTRLSIL.

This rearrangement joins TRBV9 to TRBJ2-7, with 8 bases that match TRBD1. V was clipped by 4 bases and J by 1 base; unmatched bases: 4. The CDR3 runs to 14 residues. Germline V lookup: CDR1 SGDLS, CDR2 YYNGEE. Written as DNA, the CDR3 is TGTGCCAGCAGCCCCCGGGACAGGTCCTACGAGCAGTACTTC. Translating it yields CASSPRDRSYEQYF.

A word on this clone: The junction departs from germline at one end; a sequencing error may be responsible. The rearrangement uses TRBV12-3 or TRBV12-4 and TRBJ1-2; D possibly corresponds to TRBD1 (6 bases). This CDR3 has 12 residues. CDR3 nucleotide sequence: TGTGCCAGCAGTTTTTATGGGGGCCTCCTAGAATTC. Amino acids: CASSFYGGLLEF.

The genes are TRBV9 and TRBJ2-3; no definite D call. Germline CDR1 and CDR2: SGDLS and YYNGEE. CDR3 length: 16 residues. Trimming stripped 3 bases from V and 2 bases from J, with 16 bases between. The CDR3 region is CASSARLEAHTDTQYF. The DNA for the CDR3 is TGTGCCAGCAGCGCCCGGCTTGAGGCACACACAGATACGCAGTATTTT.

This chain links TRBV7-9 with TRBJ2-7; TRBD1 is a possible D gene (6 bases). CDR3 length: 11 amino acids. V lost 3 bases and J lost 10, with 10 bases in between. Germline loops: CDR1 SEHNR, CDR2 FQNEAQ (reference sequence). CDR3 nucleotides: TGTGCCAGCAGCTTTACAGGGAGACAGTACTTC. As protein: CASSFTGRQYF.

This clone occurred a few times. The CDR3 sequence is CASSIGPEDHRDTQYF. The CDR3 DNA is TGCGCCAGCAGCATAGGTCCAGAGGATCATAGGGATACGCAGTATTTT. This rearrangement joins TRBV5-1 to TRBJ2-3; no clear D gene. Trimming removed 4 bases from V and 6 bases from J, with 21 bases in between. The germline CDR1 and CDR2 sequences are SGHRS and YFSETQ. This CDR3 has 16 residues. The variable domain in full, with the rest retrieved from reference TRBV5-1 and TRBJ2-3, is KAGVTQTPRYLIKTRGQQVTLSCSPISGHRSVSWYQQTPGQGLQFLFEYFSETQRNKGNFPGRFSGRQFSNSRSEMNVSTLELGDSALYLCASSIGPEDHRDTQYFGPGTRLTVL.

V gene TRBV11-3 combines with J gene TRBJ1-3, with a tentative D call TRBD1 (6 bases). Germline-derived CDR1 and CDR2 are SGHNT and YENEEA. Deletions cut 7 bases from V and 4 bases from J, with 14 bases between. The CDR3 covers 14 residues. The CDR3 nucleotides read TGTGCCAGCAACCGGGGGGCAGTCGGAAACACCATATATTTT. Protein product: CASNRGAVGNTIYF.

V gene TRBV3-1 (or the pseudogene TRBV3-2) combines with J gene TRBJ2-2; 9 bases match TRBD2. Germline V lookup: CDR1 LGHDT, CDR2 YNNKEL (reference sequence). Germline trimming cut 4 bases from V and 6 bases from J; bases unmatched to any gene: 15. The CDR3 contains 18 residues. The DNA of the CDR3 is TGTGCCAGCAGCCTCGGGACTAGCTGGGGCGTATCGGCCGGGGAGCTGTTTTTT. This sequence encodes CASSLGTSWGVSAGELFF.

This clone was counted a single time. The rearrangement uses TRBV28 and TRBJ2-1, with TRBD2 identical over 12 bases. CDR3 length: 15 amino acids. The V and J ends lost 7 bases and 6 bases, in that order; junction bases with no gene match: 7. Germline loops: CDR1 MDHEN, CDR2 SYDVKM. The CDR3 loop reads CASTPGLAGVNEQFF. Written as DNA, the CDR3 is TGTGCCAGCACCCCGGGACTAGCGGGTGTCAATGAGCAGTTCTTC.

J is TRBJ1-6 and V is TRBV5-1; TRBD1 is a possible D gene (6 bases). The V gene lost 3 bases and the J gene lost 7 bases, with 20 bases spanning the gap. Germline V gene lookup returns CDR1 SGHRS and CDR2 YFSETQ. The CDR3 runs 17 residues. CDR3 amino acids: CASSYWGQDKLNSPLHF. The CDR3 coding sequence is TGCGCCAGCAGCTATTGGGGGCAGGACAAACTCAATTCACCCCTCCACTTT.

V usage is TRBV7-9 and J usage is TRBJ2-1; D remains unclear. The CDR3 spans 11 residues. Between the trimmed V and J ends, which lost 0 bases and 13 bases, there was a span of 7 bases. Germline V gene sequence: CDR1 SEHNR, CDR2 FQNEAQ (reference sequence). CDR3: CASSLAPPQFF. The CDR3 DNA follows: TGTGCCAGCAGCTTAGCTCCCCCTCAGTTCTTC.

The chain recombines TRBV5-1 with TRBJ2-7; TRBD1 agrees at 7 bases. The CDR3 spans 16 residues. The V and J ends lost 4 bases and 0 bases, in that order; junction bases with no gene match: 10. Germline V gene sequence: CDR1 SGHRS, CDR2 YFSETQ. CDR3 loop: CASSTGRQGLSYEQYF. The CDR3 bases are TGCGCCAGCAGCACGGGGCGACAGGGCCTCTCCTACGAGCAGTACTTC.

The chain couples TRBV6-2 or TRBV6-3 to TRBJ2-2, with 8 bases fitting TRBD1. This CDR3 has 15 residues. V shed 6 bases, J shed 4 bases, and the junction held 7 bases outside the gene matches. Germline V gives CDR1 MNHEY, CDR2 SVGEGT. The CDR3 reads CASSRQGTFTGELFF. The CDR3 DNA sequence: TGTGCCAGCAGCCGACAGGGGACCTTCACCGGGGAGCTGTTTTTT.

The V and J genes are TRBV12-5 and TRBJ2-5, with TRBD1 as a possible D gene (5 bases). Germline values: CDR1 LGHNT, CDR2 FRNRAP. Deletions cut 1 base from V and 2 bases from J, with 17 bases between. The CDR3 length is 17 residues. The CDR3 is CASGLGRQSTQQETQYF. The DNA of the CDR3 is TGTGCTAGTGGTTTGGGAAGACAGTCCACACAACAAGAGACCCAGTACTTC.

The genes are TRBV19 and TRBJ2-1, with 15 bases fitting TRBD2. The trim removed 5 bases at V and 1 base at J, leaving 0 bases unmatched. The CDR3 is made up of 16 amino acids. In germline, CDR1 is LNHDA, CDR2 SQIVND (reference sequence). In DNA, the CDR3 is TGTGCCAGTAGTGGGACTAGCGGGGGGTCCTACAATGAGCAGTTCTTC. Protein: CASSGTSGGSYNEQFF.

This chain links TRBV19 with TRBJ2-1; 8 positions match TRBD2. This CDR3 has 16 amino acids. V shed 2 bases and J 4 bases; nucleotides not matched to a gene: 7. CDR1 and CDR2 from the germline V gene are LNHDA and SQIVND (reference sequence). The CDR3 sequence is CASSIYSGAPYNEQFF. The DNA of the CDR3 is TGTGCCAGTAGTATATATAGCGGGGCTCCTTACAATGAGCAGTTCTTC. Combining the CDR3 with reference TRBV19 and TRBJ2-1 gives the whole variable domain DGGITQSPKYLFRKEGQNVTLSCEQNLNHDAMYWYRQDPGQGLRLIYYSQIVNDFQKGDIAEGYSVSREKKESFPLTVTSAQKNPTAFYLCASSIYSGAPYNEQFFGPGTRLTVL.

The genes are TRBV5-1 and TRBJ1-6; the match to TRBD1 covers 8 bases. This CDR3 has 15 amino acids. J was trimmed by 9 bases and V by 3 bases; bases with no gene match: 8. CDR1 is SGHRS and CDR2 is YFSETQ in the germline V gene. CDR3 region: CASSSDQGAGSPLHF. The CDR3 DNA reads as TGCGCCAGCAGCTCAGACCAGGGGGCGGGTTCACCCCTCCACTTT.